This TCR beta chain was sequenced during a study of shared clonotypes between healthy human individuals. About the research overall: CD4 naive and memory got three plates each, CD8 naive two, CD8 memory one. Study observations and caveats: It was expected that sequencing depth would affect clonotype sharing among donors. Naive CD4 clonotype sharing across several donors was approximately 5%.

Points on this clone: The antigen is undetermined.

Produced via immunoSEQ multiplex PCR; TCRdb's table is partial and in-frame only. The table lists 2 million to 2.5 million clones, about 95% of them singletons. The CDR3 loop spans 14 amino acids. Germline lookup yields CDR1 SGHTA and CDR2 FQGNSA. With 1 base removed from V and 3 bases from J, the gap between germline ends came to 9 bases. CD8 cells regarded as naive lacked CD45RO, were positively chosen for CCR7, and omitted terminally differentiated effector memory CD45RA+ cells. This sequence joins TRBV7-2 and TRBJ2-5; D ambiguous. The sample consisted of naive CD8+ T cells sorted from blood. The origin of this receptor is a man younger than 35 in good health. As DNA, the CDR3 is TGTGCCAGCAGCTTAGTGGGCGGCAAAGAGACCCAGTACTTC. Protein sequence: CASSLVGGKETQYF.